The TCR beta chain described here comes from a study of cytomegalovirus exposure and HLA in healthy donors (dated by TCRdb to about 2017). Regarding the complete study: According to an earlier analysis of 550 to 700 of the donors, about 179 million T cells yielded roughly 110 million unique TCR beta sequences and 250 to 350 Gb of sequence data. Alongside the repertoire data, information on donor age, sex, ethnicity and CMV serostatus was compiled. Among roughly 400 genotyped donors of the cohort, an average of approximately 240,000 unique TCR beta nucleotide sequences was sequenced per donor, of which about 19% were non-productive. The study aimed to test whether cataloging public T cell receptors could reveal signatures of past pathogen exposure. The T cell repertoires of under 750 subjects were profiled by immunosequencing and related to cytomegalovirus serostatus. An earlier analysis of 587 of the donors used high-throughput TCR beta sequencing to judge whether each TCR beta V gene segment behaved as functional or pseudogenic. Typing coverage differed by locus: A, B, C, DRB1 and DQB1 were typed in about 620-630 donors, DQA1 in about 510, DPA1 in 600 to 610, and DPB1 in just under 480. The study combined high-throughput TCR immunosequencing, statistical association of individual TCRs with disease status, and machine learning to predict cytomegalovirus infection status. A later analysis re-analyzed previously published TCR beta repertoires from 550 to 700 donors and added high-resolution HLA genotyping to study TCR occurrence patterns. All discovery cohort repertoires had been generated on a single sequencing platform. Rather than drawing on any new phenotypic data, the later analysis identified candidate immune exposures from TCR beta sequences and the way those sequences occurred across donors. Because of strong linkage in the cohort, four to six DR-DQ haplotypes were treated as single units for association and clustering. HLA typing included class I and class II loci at four-digit resolution. Of the 398 genotyped donors, 81% were placed in the genetic ancestry cluster associated with self-reported Caucasian donors. A later genetic analysis used genome-wide SNP genotypes for about 60% of the roughly 700 donors, treating that subset as a discovery cohort. Along with the roughly 700-subject first cohort, a separate validation cohort of roughly 110 different subjects was used. An early release covering some 640 HLA-typed donors comprised about 300 gigabases of sequencing data and approximately 85 million unique TCR sequences. Results the study describes overall, beyond this receptor: A further reported finding was that TCR beta sequences accurately predicted the HLA-A and HLA-B alleles for most subjects in the first cohort. According to a later analysis, parvovirus B19, influenza, CMV and Epstein-Barr virus appeared linked to several top co-occurrence clusters. In an earlier analysis of roughly 560 of the donors, most TCR beta V segments were observed in productive rearrangements about 87% or about 30% of the time, broadly matching IMGT annotations. The authors suggested that the approach could potentially be generalized to other disease states and immunological phenotypes. The classifier was reported to diagnose cytomegalovirus status with high specificity and sensitivity in both the original cohort and the validation cohort. A few of the identified cytomegalovirus-associated TCR beta chains were confirmed in vitro to be specific for cytomegalovirus antigens. HLA typing was unavailable for some donors at each locus, so association tests used only the typed subset. Correlated functional status among segregating V segments might be attributable to linkage disequilibrium, but an unknown experimental factor could not be ruled out. Presence/absence analyses assumed roughly uniform sequencing depth across donors, an assumption that may not hold. According to a later analysis, TCR association rates differed among HLA loci, with DRB1 alleles showing the most associated TCRs and HLA-C alleles showing the fewest. In a later genetic analysis, a missense DCLRE1C variant was associated with V-gene and J-gene trimming of TCR beta chains, and the association was replicated in an independent cohort. Specific HLA alleles were associated with 15,000 to 20,000 TCR beta sequences at a false discovery rate of 0.05 in a later analysis. A cluster of highly shared sequence variants was judged likely to be a technical artifact of the sequencing pipeline. When HLA alleles, especially DR and DQ, strongly co-occurred, attributing TCR associations to individual alleles was difficult. Most TCR sequences were observed very rarely across donors, whereas some public TCRs were present in many individuals. In the study, around 150 TCR beta chains were listed as associated with cytomegalovirus. Compared with equally common non-associated chains, HLA-associated TCR beta chains in a later analysis were more clonally expanded and had lower generation probabilities. In a later analysis, most CMV-associated TCR beta chains were found to appear HLA-restricted, with HLA associations seemingly driven largely by CMV exposure. In this cohort, only TCR beta chains were sequenced, and detectable features were limited by the absence of alpha or paired-chain data. The earlier analysis of 587 of the donors excluded 15 to 20 rarely observed V segments, including chromosome 9 orphons, because counts were too low. According to a later genetic analysis, donors in an Asian-associated ancestry cluster had fewer N-insertions in productive TCRs than the approximately 690-donor mean. Immune exposure information for the cohort was limited to CMV serostatus.

Receptors were amplified or captured by the immunoSEQ multiplex PCR assay. For the multiplex PCR, a mixture combining 60 forward primers for TCR Vbeta segments and 13 reverse primers for TCR Jbeta segments was used. A multiplex PCR assay on genomic DNA amplified the CDR3 region of rearranged TCR beta genes. The Illumina HiSeq System was used to sequence the amplified TCR beta libraries as 87-base-pair reads. Concerning the study's data processing: In a later analysis, tens of millions of unique TCR beta chains were counted across the 500 to 700 repertoires, and around 11 million of these chains were shared by at least two donors. A nearest-neighbor algorithm error-corrected the raw reads and collapsed the reads into unique sequences, merging closely related sequences to remove PCR and sequencing errors. CDR3 sequences were aligned to IMGT reference sequences to assign V, D and J gene segments. Each retained sequence needed at least a six-nucleotide match to both a V gene segment and a J gene segment. A rearrangement was called productive if the CDR3 had no stop codons and remained in frame with V and J, and every other rearrangement was called non-productive. Following IMGT convention, CDR3 was defined as the stretch from the second conserved V-encoded cysteine up to the conserved J-encoded phenylalanine. In an earlier analysis of just under 600 of the donors, sequences lacking an unambiguous match to a single V gene segment were excluded. In an earlier analysis of roughly 600 of the donors, a V segment was called functional when productive rearrangements were above 56.7%, and segregating when the standard deviation between donors exceeded 5%. A statistical classification framework was built for diagnosing cytomegalovirus status from the catalog of TCR beta chain sequences. V and J gene assignment, in a later analysis, came from comparing TCR nucleotide sequences with IMGT/GENE-DB human TR gene sequences. The TCRdist pipeline was used in a later analysis to assign CDR3 sequences and most-parsimonious VDJ recombination scenarios. A later analysis defined each TCR beta chain by its CDR3 amino acid sequence plus V-gene family, and excluded reads lacking a unique V-gene family. As a way to deal with suspected cross-contamination and a sequencing artifact, a later analysis dropped 640 or so nucleotide sequences that were highly shared and had low generation probability. A later analysis calculated a clonal expansion index for each public chain from normalized within-repertoire ranks of inferred template counts. In a later analysis, generation probabilities were computed with a VDJ recombination model fitted to out-of-frame rearrangements, and the resulting probabilities were checked against IGoR. In a later analysis, hypergeometric tests were used to score TCR-TCR, TCR-HLA and TCR-CMV co-occurrence, with a repertoire-size bias correction applied to TCR pairs. To estimate false discovery rates, a later analysis permuted the HLA or CMV assignments 20 times. In a later analysis, co-occurring TCRs were grouped with DBSCAN, and TCRdist sequence similarity was added when clustering was performed within HLA-allele-positive subsets. For co-occurrence clustering, repertoires with fewer than 30,000 or more than 120,000 public chains were excluded, along with roughly 5 repertoires with anomalous nucleotide sharing. As stored in TCRdb, this immuneACCESS dataset retains in-frame rearrangements with V and J assigned. A fraction of the clones does not appear; measured against another copy, unresolved V genes explain less than half of the discrepancy, and the remainder lacks a known reason. The DNA was the basis for D and trimming; V, J and clone size are from that table. This sample lists over 200,000 clones; more than 75% were detected once. About 6.4% of the sample is held by the ten biggest clonotypes.

Comments on this clone: Its antigen specificity is not known. Per-base quality was not reported, and no clone a single base away is much larger than it.

In total, roughly 670 healthy bone marrow donors made up the cohort. Cohort members were all nominally healthy when sampled, although unrecorded immune exposures were likely present. The donor was CMV seropositive and was included in the group of 250 to 350 seropositive cohort members. Each donor provided a peripheral blood sample, and peripheral blood mononuclear cells were used for TCR beta sequencing. The Qiagen DNeasy Blood Extraction Kit was used to extract genomic DNA from the blood cell samples. Sequencing was carried out using PBMCs. The receptor was derived from a man aged 40-49 years in good health and CMV-seropositive.

The nucleotide sequence reads as follows: TGTGCCAGTTCTACCGGGGAGGGTAACTATGGCTACACCTTC. Its protein reads: CASSTGEGNYGYTF. The chain uses TRBV27 and TRBJ1-2; the D gene identity is not certain. CDR1 and CDR2, per the germline V gene (reference sequence), are MNHEY and SMNVEV. Trimming removed 9 bases from V and 1 base from J, leaving 15 bases between the germline ends. The CDR3 holds 14 amino acids from the cysteine to the phenylalanine. The entry retains the CDR3 DNA only, 42 bases that are in frame from base 1.